This T cell receptor beta chain is from a study of cytomegalovirus exposure and HLA in healthy donors. Study results and caveats: It was confirmed in vitro that a few of the CMV-associated chains were specific for CMV antigens. Association of 16,951 TCR beta sequences with HLA alleles was found at 0.05 false discovery rate in a later analysis. Reported performance of the classifier showed diagnosis of cytomegalovirus status with high specificity and sensitivity.

Use of 60 Vbeta and 13 Jbeta primers characterized the PCR. TCRdb keeps only in-frame clones here, not all; method: immunoSEQ multiplex PCR. The top ten clones hold about 4.4% of a sample with approximately 200,000 clones, more than 70% of them seen once. Germline CDR1 SGHNT, CDR2 YYREEE (reference sequence). V was clipped by 1 base and J by 4 bases, with 10 bases between them. This CDR3 contains 14 residues. On this clone itself: Its target is unknown.

This chain links TRBV5-4 with TRBJ2-3, with TRBD1 as a possible D gene (6 bases). This clonotype originated in a man under 40 in good health and CMV-seropositive. Sequencing was done on a sample of PBMCs. The CDR3 here is CASSLTRGPDTQYF. CDR3 DNA: TGTGCCAGCAGCTTGACCAGGGGACCAGATACGCAGTATTTT.